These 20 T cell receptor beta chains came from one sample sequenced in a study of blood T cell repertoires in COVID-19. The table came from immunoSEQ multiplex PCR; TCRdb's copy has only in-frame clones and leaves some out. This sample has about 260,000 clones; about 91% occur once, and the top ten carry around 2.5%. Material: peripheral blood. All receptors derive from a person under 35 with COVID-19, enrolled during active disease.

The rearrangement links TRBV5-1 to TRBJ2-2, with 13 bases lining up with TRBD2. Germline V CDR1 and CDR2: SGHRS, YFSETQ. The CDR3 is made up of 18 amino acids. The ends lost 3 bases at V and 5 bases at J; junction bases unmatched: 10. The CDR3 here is CASSYGLAGESGTGELFF. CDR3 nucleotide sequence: TGCGCCAGCAGCTACGGACTAGCGGGAGAATCTGGGACCGGGGAGCTGTTTTTT.

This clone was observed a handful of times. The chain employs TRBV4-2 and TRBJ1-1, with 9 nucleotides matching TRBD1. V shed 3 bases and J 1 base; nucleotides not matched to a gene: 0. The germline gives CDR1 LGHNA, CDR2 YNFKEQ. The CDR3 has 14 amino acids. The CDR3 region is CASSQGQGNTEAFF. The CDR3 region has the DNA TGTGCCAGCAGCCAGGGACAGGGGAACACTGAAGCTTTCTTT.

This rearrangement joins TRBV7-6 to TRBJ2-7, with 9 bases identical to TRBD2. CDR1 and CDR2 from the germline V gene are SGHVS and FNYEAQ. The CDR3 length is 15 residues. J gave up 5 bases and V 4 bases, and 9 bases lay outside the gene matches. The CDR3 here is CASSYARGGADEQYF. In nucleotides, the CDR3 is TGTGCCAGCAGCTACGCGCGGGGGGGGGCGGACGAGCAGTACTTC.

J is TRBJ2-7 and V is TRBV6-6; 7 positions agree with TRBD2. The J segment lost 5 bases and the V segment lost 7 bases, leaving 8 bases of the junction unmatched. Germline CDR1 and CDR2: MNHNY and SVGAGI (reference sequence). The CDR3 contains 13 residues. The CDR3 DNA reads TGTGCCAGCACCTTACTAGCGACCGACGAGCAGTACTTC. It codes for CASTLLATDEQYF.

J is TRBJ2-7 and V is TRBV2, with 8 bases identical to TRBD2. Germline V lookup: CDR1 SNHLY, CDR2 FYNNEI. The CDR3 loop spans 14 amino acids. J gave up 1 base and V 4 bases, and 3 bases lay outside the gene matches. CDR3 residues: CASSGGGRSYEQYF. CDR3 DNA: TGTGCCAGCAGTGGGGGCGGGAGGTCCTACGAGCAGTACTTC. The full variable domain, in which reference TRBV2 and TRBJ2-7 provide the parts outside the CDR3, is EPEVTQTPSHQVTQMGQEVILRCVPISNHLYFYWYRQILGQKVEFLVSFYNNEISEKSEIFDDQFSVERPDGSNFTLKIRSTKLEDSAMYFCASSGGGRSYEQYFGPGTRLTVT.

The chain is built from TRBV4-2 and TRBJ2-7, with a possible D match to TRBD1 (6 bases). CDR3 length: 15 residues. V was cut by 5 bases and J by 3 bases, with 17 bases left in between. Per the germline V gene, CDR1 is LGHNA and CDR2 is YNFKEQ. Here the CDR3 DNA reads TGTGCCAGCAGCTTGAGACAGGAGCCCTTCTACGAGCAGTACTTC. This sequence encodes CASSLRQEPFYEQYF.

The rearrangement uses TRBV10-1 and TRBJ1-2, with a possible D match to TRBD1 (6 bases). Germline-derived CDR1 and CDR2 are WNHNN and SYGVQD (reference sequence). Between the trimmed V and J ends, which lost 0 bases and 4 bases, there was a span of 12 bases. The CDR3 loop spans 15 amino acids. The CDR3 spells CASSESRGGLYGYTF. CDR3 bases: TGCGCCAGCAGTGAGTCGAGAGGGGGTCTCTATGGCTACACCTTC.

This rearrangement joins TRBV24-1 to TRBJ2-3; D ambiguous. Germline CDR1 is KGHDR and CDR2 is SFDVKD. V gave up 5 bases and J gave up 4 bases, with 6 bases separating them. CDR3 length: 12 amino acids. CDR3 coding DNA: TGTGCCACCAGTGGTCCTCCAGATACGCAGTATTTT. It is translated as CATSGPPDTQYF.

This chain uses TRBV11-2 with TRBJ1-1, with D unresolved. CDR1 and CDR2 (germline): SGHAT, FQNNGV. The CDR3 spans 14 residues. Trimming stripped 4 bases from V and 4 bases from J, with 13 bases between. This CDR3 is CASSYVDWGTEAFF. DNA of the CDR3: TGTGCCAGCAGCTACGTGGACTGGGGCACTGAAGCTTTCTTT.

CDR3 sequence reads: CATQREGGSYNEQFF. The CDR3 DNA reads as TGCGCCACCCAGCGGGAGGGGGGCTCCTACAATGAGCAGTTCTTC. V gene TRBV5-1 combines with J gene TRBJ2-1, with 10 bases aligning to TRBD2. CDR1 and CDR2 (germline): SGHRS, YFSETQ. J lost 0 bases, V lost 9 bases, and 6 bases had no gene match. The length of the CDR3 is 15 residues.

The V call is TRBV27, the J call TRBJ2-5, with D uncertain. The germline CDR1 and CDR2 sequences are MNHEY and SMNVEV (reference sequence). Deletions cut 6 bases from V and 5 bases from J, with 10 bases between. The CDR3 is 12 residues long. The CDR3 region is CASRGLSETQYF. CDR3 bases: TGTGCCAGCAGGGGCCTTTCGGAGACCCAGTACTTC.

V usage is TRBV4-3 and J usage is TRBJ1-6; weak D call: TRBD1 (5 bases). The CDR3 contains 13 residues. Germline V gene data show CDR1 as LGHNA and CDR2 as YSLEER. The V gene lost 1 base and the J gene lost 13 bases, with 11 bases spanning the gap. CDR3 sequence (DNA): TGCGCCAGCAGCCAAGGACAGCCCACGCCCCTCCACTTT. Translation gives CASSQGQPTPLHF.

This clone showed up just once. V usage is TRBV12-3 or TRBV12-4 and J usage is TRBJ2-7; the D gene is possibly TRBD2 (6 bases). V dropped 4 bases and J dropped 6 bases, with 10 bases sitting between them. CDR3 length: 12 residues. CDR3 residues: CASSYGSPEQYF. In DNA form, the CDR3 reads TGTGCCAGCAGTTACGGGAGCCCCGAGCAGTACTTC.

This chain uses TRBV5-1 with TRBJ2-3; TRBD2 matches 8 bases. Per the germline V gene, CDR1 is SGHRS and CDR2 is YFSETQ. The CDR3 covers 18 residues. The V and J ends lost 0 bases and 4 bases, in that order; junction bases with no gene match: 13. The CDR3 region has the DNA TGCGCCAGCAGCTTGGCCTATTCCGCGGGAGGAGGGGCAGATACGCAGTATTTT. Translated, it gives CASSLAYSAGGGADTQYF.

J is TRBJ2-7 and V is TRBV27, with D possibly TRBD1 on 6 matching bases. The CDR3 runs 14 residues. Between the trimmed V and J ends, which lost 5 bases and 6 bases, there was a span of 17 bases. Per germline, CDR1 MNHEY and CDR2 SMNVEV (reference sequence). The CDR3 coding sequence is TGTGCCAGCAGTCCTACAGGGCCCAGGACCGAGCAGTACTTC. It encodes CASSPTGPRTEQYF.

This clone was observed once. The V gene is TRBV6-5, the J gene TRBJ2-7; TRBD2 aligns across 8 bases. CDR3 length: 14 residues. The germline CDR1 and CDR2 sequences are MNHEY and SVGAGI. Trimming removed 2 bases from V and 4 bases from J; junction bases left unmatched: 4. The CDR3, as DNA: TGTGCCAGCAGTTACCAAGCGGGAGAATACGAGCAGTACTTC. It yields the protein CASSYQAGEYEQYF.

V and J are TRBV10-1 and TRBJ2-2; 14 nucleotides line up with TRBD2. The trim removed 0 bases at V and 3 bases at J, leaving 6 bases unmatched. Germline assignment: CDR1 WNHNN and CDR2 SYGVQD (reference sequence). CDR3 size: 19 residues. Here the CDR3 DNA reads TGCGCCAGCAGTGAGTCGGCGACTAGCGGGAGGGCCTACACCGGGGAGCTGTTTTTT. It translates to CASSESATSGRAYTGELFF.

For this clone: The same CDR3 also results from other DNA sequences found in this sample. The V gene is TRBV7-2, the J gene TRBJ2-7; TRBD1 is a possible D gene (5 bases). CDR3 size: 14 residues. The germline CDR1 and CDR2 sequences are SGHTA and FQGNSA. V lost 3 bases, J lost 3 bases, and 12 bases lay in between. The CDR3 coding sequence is TGTGCCAGCAGCTTCGGTACAGGTGGCTACGAGCAGTACTTC. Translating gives CASSFGTGGYEQYF.

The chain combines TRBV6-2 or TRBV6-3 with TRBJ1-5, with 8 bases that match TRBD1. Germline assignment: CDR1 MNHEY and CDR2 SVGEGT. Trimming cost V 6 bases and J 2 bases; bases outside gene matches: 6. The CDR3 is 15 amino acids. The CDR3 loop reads CASSLTGEGNQPQHF. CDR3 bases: TGTGCCAGCAGCCTGACAGGGGAGGGCAATCAGCCCCAGCATTTT.

The CDR3 coding sequence is TGTGCCACCAGTGATGCGGGACAGGGGAGAAACTATGGCTACACCTTC. It translates to CATSDAGQGRNYGYTF. V usage is TRBV24-1 and J usage is TRBJ1-2; 10 bases match TRBD1. Germline V gene lookup returns CDR1 KGHDR and CDR2 SFDVKD. V was pared by 3 bases and J by 2 bases, with 5 bases of the junction left unmatched. The CDR3 is made up of 16 amino acids.